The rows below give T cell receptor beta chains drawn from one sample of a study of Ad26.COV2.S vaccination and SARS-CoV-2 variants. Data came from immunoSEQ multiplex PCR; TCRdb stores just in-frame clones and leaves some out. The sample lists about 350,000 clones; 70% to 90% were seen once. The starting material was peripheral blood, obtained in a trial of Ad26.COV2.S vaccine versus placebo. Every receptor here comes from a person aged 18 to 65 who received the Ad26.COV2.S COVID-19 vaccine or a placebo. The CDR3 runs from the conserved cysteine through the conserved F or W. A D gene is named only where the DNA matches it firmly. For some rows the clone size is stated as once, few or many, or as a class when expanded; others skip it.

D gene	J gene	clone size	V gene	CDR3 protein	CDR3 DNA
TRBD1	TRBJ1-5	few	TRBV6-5	CASSPQGAGNQPQHF	TGTGCCAGCAGCCCGCAGGGGGCTGGTAATCAGCCCCAGCATTTT
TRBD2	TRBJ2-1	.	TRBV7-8	CASSLGTSGSNEQFF	TGTGCCAGCAGCTTGGGTACTAGCGGGAGTAATGAGCAGTTCTTC
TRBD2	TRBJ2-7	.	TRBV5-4	CASSLASGGYYEQYF	TGTGCCAGCAGCTTGGCTAGCGGGGGATACTACGAGCAGTACTTC
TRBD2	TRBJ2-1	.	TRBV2	CASSPLAGGYNEQFF	TGTGCCAGCAGTCCACTAGCGGGGGGCTACAATGAGCAGTTCTTC
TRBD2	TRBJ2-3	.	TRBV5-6	CASSFGGLATPDTQYF	TGTGCCAGCAGCTTTGGGGGACTAGCAACCCCAGATACGCAGTATTTT
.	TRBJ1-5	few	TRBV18	CASFEGSNQPQHF	TGTGCCAGCTTTGAGGGGAGCAATCAGCCCCAGCATTTT
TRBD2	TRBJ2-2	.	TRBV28	CASSFWPLPVREESGELFF	TGTGCCAGCAGTTTTTGGCCCCTACCCGTCCGGGAGGAGAGCGGGGAGCTGTTTTTT
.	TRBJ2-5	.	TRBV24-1	CATSDNERGGETQYF	TGTGCCACCAGTGACAATGAACGTGGCGGGGAGACCCAGTACTTC
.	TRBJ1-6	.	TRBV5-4	CASSPSQGPYNSPLHF	TGTGCCAGCAGTCCTTCCCAGGGACCGTATAATTCACCCCTCCACTTT
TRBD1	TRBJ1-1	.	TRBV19	CASSTTRDRERVRWMNTEAFF	TGTGCCAGTAGTACTACTAGGGACAGGGAAAGGGTTAGGTGGATGAACACTGAAGCTTTCTTT
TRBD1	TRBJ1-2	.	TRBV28	CASSLTDRAGGYTF	TGTGCCAGCAGTTTAACAGACAGGGCTGGTGGCTACACCTTC
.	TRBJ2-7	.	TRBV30	CAWSSQGIPSYEQYF	TGTGCCTGGAGTAGCCAGGGGATCCCGAGTTACGAGCAGTACTTC